One and the same sample provided the 10 T cell receptor beta chains below, sequenced in a study of T cell clones after liver transplantation. Assay used: immunoSEQ multiplex PCR; TCRdb lists only in-frame clones, some missing. The data show around 19,000 clones, approximately 88% seen once. The sequenced sample was CD8+ T cells from blood, obtained before liver transplant. These receptors were taken from a human donor who received a liver transplant.

The J gene is TRBJ2-1, the V gene TRBV5-1; TRBD2 might be the D (6 bases). Germline V lookup: CDR1 SGHRS, CDR2 YFSETQ. Trimming stripped 3 bases from V and 7 bases from J, with 11 bases between. This CDR3 is 13 amino acids long. CDR3 sequence: CASSSNGRNEQFF. The CDR3 bases are TGCGCCAGCAGCTCAAACGGGAGAAATGAGCAGTTCTTC.

The chain links TRBV4-1 to TRBJ1-1; D unresolved. V was cut by 4 bases and J by 4 bases, with 22 bases left in between. Germline V lookup: CDR1 MGHRA, CDR2 YSYEKL. The CDR3 sequence is 17 residues long. CDR3 loop: CASSPLGREALGTEAFF. CDR3 sequence (DNA): TGCGCCAGCAGCCCGCTGGGGAGGGAGGCCCTGGGCACTGAAGCTTTCTTT.

This chain connects TRBV21-1 to TRBJ2-5; the table names TRBD2, a call not compared with the DNA. TRBV21-1 is termed a pseudogene. There are 12 residues in the CDR3. CDR3: CASPVLARGGYF. CDR3 sequence (DNA): TGTGCCAGCCCGGTCCTGGCGCGGGGTGGGTACTTC.

This clone was observed a handful of times. V gene TRBV10-3 combines with J gene TRBJ1-2; D ambiguous. V lost 3 bases and J lost 4, with 9 bases in between. Per the germline V gene, CDR1 is ENHRY and CDR2 is SYGVKD. The CDR3 contains 13 residues. This CDR3 reads CAISESQIYGYTF. As DNA, the CDR3 is TGTGCCATCAGTGAAAGCCAGATCTATGGCTACACCTTC.

As regards this clone: At one end, the junction sequence differs from germline, possibly due to a read error. The chain couples TRBV28 to TRBJ2-1, with D perhaps assigned TRBD1 or TRBD2 (6 bases each). The CDR3 length is 13 residues. Germline CDR1 reads MDHEN; CDR2 reads SYDVKM. The CDR3 sequence: CAGRGSGYNEQFF. CDR3 DNA: TGTGCCGGCAGGGGTAGCGGTTACAATGAGCAGTTCTTC.

The chain links TRBV7-9 to TRBJ2-1, with 8 nucleotides matching TRBD2. The CDR3 runs to 16 residues. Losses at the gene ends were 6 bases for V and 3 bases for J; bases not matched to a gene: 10. The germline CDR1 and CDR2 sequences are SEHNR and FQNEAQ (reference sequence). CDR3 residues: CASSLTSGSVYNEQFF. CDR3 DNA: TGTGCCAGCAGTCTTACTAGCGGAAGCGTCTACAATGAGCAGTTCTTC.

V is TRBV28 and J is TRBJ2-7; D not resolved. The ends were cut back, 1 base at V and 0 bases at J, with 7 bases in the middle. The CDR3 extends over 14 amino acids. Germline V gives CDR1 MDHEN, CDR2 SYDVKM. This chain's CDR3 is CASSLSENSYEQYF. The CDR3 DNA reads TGTGCCAGCAGTTTATCGGAAAACTCCTACGAGCAGTACTTC.

The chain combines TRBV6-1 with TRBJ1-2, with no clear D. Between the trimmed V and J ends, which lost 5 bases and 4 bases, there was a span of 17 bases. The CDR3 totals 15 residues. CDR1 MNHNS and CDR2 SASEGT come from the germline V gene. In DNA form, the CDR3 reads TGTGCCAGCAGTATGCCTATGCGAAAGACCTATGGCTACACCTTC. Its protein is CASSMPMRKTYGYTF.

The count of this clone is one. The V gene is TRBV28, the J gene TRBJ1-5; perhaps TRBD1 as D (6 bases). V was clipped by 4 bases and J by 2 bases, with 18 bases between them. Germline V CDR1 and CDR2: MDHEN, SYDVKM. CDR3 length equals 17 residues. The CDR3 sequence is CASSSTGGRGGNQPQHF. CDR3 nucleotides: TGTGCCAGCAGTTCGACCGGGGGGCGCGGGGGCAATCAGCCCCAGCATTTT.

The chain combines TRBV29-1 with TRBJ2-7; 10 bases are a match to TRBD1. The V segment lost 7 bases and the J segment 5 bases; nucleotides outside the gene matches: 5. CDR3 length: 12 amino acids. Germline V lookup: CDR1 SQVTM, CDR2 ANQGSEA. In nucleotides, the CDR3 is TGCAGCGCCATGGGGACAGGGGACGAGCAGTACTTC. It specifies CSAMGTGDEQYF.